This TCR beta chain was captured in a study of T cells after yellow fever vaccination. Study background: SMART-Seq v4 Ultra Low Input prepared the low-cell-number fractions.

V was clipped by 0 bases and J by 3 bases, with 10 bases between them. There are 14 residues in the CDR3. Germline-derived CDR1 and CDR2 are SGHNT and YYREEE (reference sequence). Study observations and caveats: FACS-sorted repertoires could harbor abundant contaminating bulk-population clonotypes.

TCRdb re-analysed the 5' RACE reads in MiXCR, keeping a single row per CDR3 protein. The repertoire consists of about 20,000 distinct CDR3 sequences, with 4% to 6% occurring once and the leading ten covering roughly 20%. This clonotype was obtained from a man aged 18 to 30 who received the YFV17D yellow fever vaccine. The input for sequencing was PBMCs, either bulk or a sorted T-cell subset (CD4+, CD8+, memory, or dextramer-sorted; not recorded which), taken more than 40 days after the first yellow fever vaccination. This sequence joins TRBV5-4 and TRBJ2-7, with D tentatively TRBD1 or TRBD2 (6 bases each). This CDR3 is CASSLGGGGYEQYF. The CDR3 bases are TGTGCCAGCAGCTTGGGAGGGGGAGGCTACGAGCAGTACTTC. Combining the CDR3 with reference TRBV5-4 and TRBJ2-7 gives the whole variable domain ETGVTQSPTHLIKTRGQQVTLRCSSQSGHNTVSWYQQALGQGPQFIFQYYREEENGRGNFPPRFSGLQFPNYSSELNVNALELDDSALYLCASSLGGGGYEQYFGPGTRLTVT.